This T cell receptor (beta chain) was retrieved from a study of blood T cell repertoires in COVID-19 (dated by TCRdb to the early 2020s). Broadly, across the study: Samples from collaborators originated in the United States, Italy and Spain and spanned both the acute and convalescent phases of COVID-19. Deeply sampled blood TCRbeta repertoires from subjects exposed to, actively infected with, or recovered from COVID-19 were included in the dataset. HLA class I and class II types, where available, came from metadata supplied by the sample provider rather than from assay-based typing. Samples came from the ongoing ImmuneRACE study (first 160 participants) plus 1,254 subjects from 6 global collaborators. The repertoires were released in a freely available public database meant as a resource for research on the immune response to SARS-CoV-2. A de-identified subject ID, COVID-19 status, age in years and sex were almost always included in the sample metadata. The prospective study material was composed of cDNA or gDNA derived from T cells, B-cell-depleted T cells, or PBMCs.

The immunoSEQ Assay, a bias-controlled multiplex PCR, was used to amplify TCRbeta CDR3 regions from genomic DNA. Regarding the original processing steps: The number of nucleated cells in each sample was estimated by amplification of reference gene primers within the assay. To quantify the absolute abundance of each unique TCRbeta CDR3 rearrangement, sequence reads were collapsed and filtered. Productive Simpson clonality was computed per sample as the square root of Simpson's diversity index over productive rearrangements. The table was pulled from immuneACCESS by TCRdb, which kept in-frame rearrangements only. Such tables lose some clones; where checked, under half of the loss comes from unresolved V genes, and the rest has no known cause. The V and J calls and clone size come from that table; D and trimming were worked out from the DNA. This sample gives some 390,000 clones in total; over 75% of them show up just once. Clones ranked in the top ten supply more than 0.95% of the sample.

Enrolling through a virtual design, the prospective study's participants ranged in age from roughly 18 to 90 years and lived across about two dozen United States geographic areas. Cohort assignment in the prospective study relied on participant-reported clinical history from a screening survey and a study questionnaire. ImmuneRACE Cohort 3 recovered participants were defined by two consecutive negative NP/OP PCR tests, healthcare professional clearance, or symptom resolution. In the prospective study, whole blood, serum and a nasopharyngeal or oropharyngeal swab were collected from each participant by mobile phlebotomists. Participants in the prospective study had the option to provide additional blood draws and questionnaires over an approximately two-month period. Before DNA extraction, prospective study blood samples were shipped either frozen or at room temperature. As regards this clone: It has no known antigen specificity. Base qualities are missing; no much larger clone stands one base away.

Results and caveats for the whole study, not just this receptor: The amount of clinical and demographic metadata varied by source and participant and was provided uncurated.

This TCR derives from a man aged 30 to 45 who had recovered from COVID-19. Sequencing was done on a sample of PBMCs or T cells enriched from blood (not recorded which).

The CDR3 protein sequence reads: CASSVTGPRWGDEQFF. The nucleotide sequence is given as TGCGCCAGCAGCGTCACCGGGCCCCGTTGGGGGGATGAGCAGTTCTTC. Recombination connected TRBV5-1 to TRBJ2-1, with TRBD2 perhaps the D gene, on 6 matching bases. Inclusive of the bounding cysteine and phenylalanine, the CDR3 is 16 residues long. Here the CDR3 DNA is all that survives: 48 bases in frame from base 1. V loses 4 bases, J loses 8 bases, and the germline ends lie 22 bases apart. CDR1 and CDR2 were assigned from the germline V gene as SGHRS and YFSETQ.